The next 8 T cell receptor beta chains were all read from a single sample in a study of blood T cell repertoires in COVID-19. The table came from immunoSEQ multiplex PCR; TCRdb's copy has only in-frame clones and leaves some out. The data show over 10,000 clones, 82% seen once. Sample: peripheral blood. The receptors derive from a human donor in a cohort sampled during active COVID-19.

This chain links TRBV3-1 (or the pseudogene TRBV3-2) with TRBJ2-7, with TRBD2 matching 8 bases. The CDR3 spans 15 residues. With V trimmed by 4 bases and J by 6 bases, 11 bases remained unmatched. Germline V CDR1 and CDR2: LGHDT, YNNKEL (reference sequence). The CDR3 DNA reads as TGTGCCAGCAGCCGAGCCGGGACTAGTCGCTCCGAGCAGTACTTC. Protein sequence: CASSRAGTSRSEQYF.

This chain joins TRBV6-5 and TRBJ2-2, with no clear D. V was shortened by 5 bases and J by 13 bases, with 14 bases between the two germline ends. This CDR3 is 12 amino acids long. CDR1 MNHEY and CDR2 SVGAGI come from the germline V gene. The CDR3 DNA reads TGTGCCAGCAGTCCTCAGCGAGGAGTGCTGTTTTTT. Protein sequence: CASSPQRGVLFF.

The CDR3 sequence is CASSVASSGGGMTDTQYF. The DNA of the CDR3 is TGTGCCAGCAGCGTAGCTTCCAGCGGGGGAGGGATGACAGATACGCAGTATTTT. The V and J genes are TRBV9 and TRBJ2-3; 8 nucleotides match TRBD2. Germline CDR1 is SGDLS and CDR2 is YYNGEE. The CDR3 sequence is 18 residues long. V lost 0 bases to trimming and J lost 3 bases; unmatched junction nucleotides: 12. The whole variable domain, filled in from reference TRBV9 and TRBJ2-3, reads DSGVTQTPKHLITATGQRVTLRCSPRSGDLSVYWYQQSLDQGLQFLIQYYNGEERAKGNILERFSAQQFPDLHSELNLSSLELGDSALYFCASSVASSGGGMTDTQYFGPGTRLTVL.

The chain couples TRBV5-1 to TRBJ1-2; D gene ambiguous. V dropped 4 bases and J dropped 0 bases, with 7 bases sitting between them. This CDR3 comprises 13 residues. CDR1 is SGHRS, CDR2 YFSETQ, per germline. The CDR3 nucleotides read TGCGCCAGCAGCGCGGCTTCTAACTATGGCTACACCTTC. Translating gives CASSAASNYGYTF.

CDR3 region: CASSLVGTAQFF. The DNA of the CDR3 is TGTGCCAGCAGCTTAGTCGGGACAGCCCAGTTCTTC. The rearrangement uses TRBV7-8 and TRBJ2-1; 7 bases match TRBD1. The CDR3 covers 12 residues. The V and J ends lost 1 base and 13 bases, in that order; junction bases with no gene match: 4. Germline lookup yields CDR1 SGHVS and CDR2 FQNEAQ.

The chain joins TRBV9 to TRBJ1-2; D perhaps matches TRBD1 (5 bases). The germline CDR1 and CDR2 sequences are SGDLS and YYNGEE. CDR3 size: 15 residues. V lost 1 base, J lost 7 bases, and 17 bases lay in between. CDR3 residues: CASSVLPPGDGGYTF. The CDR3 DNA follows: TGTGCCAGCAGCGTATTACCCCCGGGGGATGGTGGCTACACCTTC.

The V and J genes are TRBV6-7 and TRBJ1-1; 7 bases are a match to TRBD1. TRBV6-7 is designated an ORF whose function remains uncertain. This CDR3 spans 16 amino acids. Trimming removed 6 bases from V and 0 bases from J; junction bases left unmatched: 10. The DNA for the CDR3 is TGTGCCAGCAGGTACAGGGGTCGAACCATGAACACTGAAGCTTTCTTT. It is translated as CASRYRGRTMNTEAFF.

The rearrangement uses TRBV6-6 and TRBJ2-3; D is perhaps TRBD2 (6 bases). Germline V gene lookup returns CDR1 MNHNY and CDR2 SVGAGI (reference sequence). V was pared by 5 bases and J by 7 bases, with 16 bases between. This CDR3 is built from 14 residues. CDR3 in DNA: TGTGCCAGCAGTCCCCGGGGGTCAGGAAATACGCAGTATTTT. Its translation: CASSPRGSGNTQYF.